The rows below give T cell receptor beta chains drawn from one sample of a study of control samples from healthy donors and cancer patients. Assay used: immunoSEQ multiplex PCR; TCRdb lists only in-frame clones, some missing. The sample has around 110,000 clones; 80% to 90% are singletons. Sequences were obtained from PBMCs. The receptor source for this set is a woman aged 45-59 years with colorectal cancer. The CDR3 runs from the conserved cysteine through the conserved F or W. Each record gives: D gene, V gene, J gene, clone size, CDR3 protein, CDR3 DNA. The D gene is left open where the match is weak. Part of the rows lack a size; the others show once, few, many or a class for expanded clones.

D gene: -; V gene: TRBV28; J gene: TRBJ1-2; clone size: -; CDR3 protein: CASSFGLNYGYTF; CDR3 DNA: TGTGCCAGCAGTTTTGGTCTAAACTATGGCTACACCTTC
D gene: TRBD2; V gene: TRBV9; J gene: TRBJ2-7; clone size: once; CDR3 protein: CASSVSGGASYEQYF; CDR3 DNA: TGTGCCAGCAGCGTATCCGGGGGGGCCTCCTACGAGCAGTACTTC
D gene: -; V gene: TRBV7-9; J gene: TRBJ1-2; clone size: -; CDR3 protein: CASSTRWGYTF; CDR3 DNA: TGTGCCAGCAGCACCCGTTGGGGCTACACCTTC
D gene: -; V gene: TRBV19; J gene: TRBJ1-2; clone size: -; CDR3 protein: CASVADPDAYGYTF; CDR3 DNA: TGTGCCAGCGTTGCGGACCCGGACGCATATGGCTACACCTTC
D gene: TRBD1; V gene: TRBV28; J gene: TRBJ1-1; clone size: -; CDR3 protein: CASSTGGDTEAFF; CDR3 DNA: TGTGCCAGCAGTACAGGGGGGGACACTGAAGCTTTCTTT
D gene: -; V gene: TRBV6-6; J gene: TRBJ1-2; clone size: -; CDR3 protein: CASSSGNYGYTF; CDR3 DNA: TGTGCCAGCAGTTCCGGCAACTATGGCTACACCTTC
D gene: -; V gene: TRBV5-4; J gene: TRBJ1-2; clone size: -; CDR3 protein: CASSQAGLGGYTF; CDR3 DNA: TGTGCCAGCAGCCAGGCGGGTCTGGGTGGCTACACCTTC
D gene: -; V gene: TRBV19; J gene: TRBJ1-1; clone size: -; CDR3 protein: CASSSGGRTEAFF; CDR3 DNA: TGTGCCAGTAGTAGTGGGGGCAGGACTGAAGCTTTCTTT
D gene: TRBD1; V gene: TRBV29-1; J gene: TRBJ1-5; clone size: -; CDR3 protein: CSVAVGTGAGNQPQHF; CDR3 DNA: TGCAGCGTCGCCGTCGGGACAGGAGCAGGCAATCAGCCCCAGCATTTT
D gene: TRBD1; V gene: TRBV19; J gene: TRBJ1-5; clone size: -; CDR3 protein: CASRTGVAYQPQHF; CDR3 DNA: TGTGCCAGTAGGACAGGGGTTGCCTATCAGCCCCAGCATTTT
D gene: -; V gene: TRBV5-1; J gene: TRBJ1-1; clone size: -; CDR3 protein: CASSLAGRTEAFF; CDR3 DNA: TGCGCCAGCAGCTTGGCCGGACGGACTGAAGCTTTCTTT
D gene: TRBD1; V gene: TRBV5-1; J gene: TRBJ2-3; clone size: -; CDR3 protein: CASSWGQGTSTDTQYF; CDR3 DNA: TGCGCCAGCAGCTGGGGACAGGGAACATCCACAGATACGCAGTATTTT
D gene: -; V gene: TRBV14; J gene: TRBJ2-1; clone size: once; CDR3 protein: CASSRGGEQFF; CDR3 DNA: TGTGCCAGCAGCAGGGGTGGTGAGCAGTTCTTC
D gene: -; V gene: TRBV6-6; J gene: TRBJ2-3; clone size: -; CDR3 protein: CASSDGGRTDTQYF; CDR3 DNA: TGTGCCAGCAGTGATGGGGGCCGGACAGATACGCAGTATTTT
D gene: -; V gene: TRBV2; J gene: TRBJ2-6; clone size: -; CDR3 protein: CASSERFSGANVLTF; CDR3 DNA: TGTGCCAGCAGTGAGAGATTCTCTGGGGCCAACGTCCTGACTTTC
D gene: -; V gene: TRBV29-1; J gene: TRBJ1-1; clone size: -; CDR3 protein: CSVGGADTEAFF; CDR3 DNA: TGCAGCGTTGGTGGCGCGGACACTGAAGCTTTCTTT
D gene: -; V gene: TRBV6-6; J gene: TRBJ1-2; clone size: -; CDR3 protein: CASSRGNYREGHTF; CDR3 DNA: TGTGCCAGCAGTCGAGGAAACTACAGGGAAGGTCACACCTTC
D gene: TRBD1; V gene: TRBV7-9; J gene: TRBJ1-1; clone size: -; CDR3 protein: CASSPLGGSNTEAFF; CDR3 DNA: TGTGCCAGCAGCCCCCTAGGGGGCTCGAACACTGAAGCTTTCTTT